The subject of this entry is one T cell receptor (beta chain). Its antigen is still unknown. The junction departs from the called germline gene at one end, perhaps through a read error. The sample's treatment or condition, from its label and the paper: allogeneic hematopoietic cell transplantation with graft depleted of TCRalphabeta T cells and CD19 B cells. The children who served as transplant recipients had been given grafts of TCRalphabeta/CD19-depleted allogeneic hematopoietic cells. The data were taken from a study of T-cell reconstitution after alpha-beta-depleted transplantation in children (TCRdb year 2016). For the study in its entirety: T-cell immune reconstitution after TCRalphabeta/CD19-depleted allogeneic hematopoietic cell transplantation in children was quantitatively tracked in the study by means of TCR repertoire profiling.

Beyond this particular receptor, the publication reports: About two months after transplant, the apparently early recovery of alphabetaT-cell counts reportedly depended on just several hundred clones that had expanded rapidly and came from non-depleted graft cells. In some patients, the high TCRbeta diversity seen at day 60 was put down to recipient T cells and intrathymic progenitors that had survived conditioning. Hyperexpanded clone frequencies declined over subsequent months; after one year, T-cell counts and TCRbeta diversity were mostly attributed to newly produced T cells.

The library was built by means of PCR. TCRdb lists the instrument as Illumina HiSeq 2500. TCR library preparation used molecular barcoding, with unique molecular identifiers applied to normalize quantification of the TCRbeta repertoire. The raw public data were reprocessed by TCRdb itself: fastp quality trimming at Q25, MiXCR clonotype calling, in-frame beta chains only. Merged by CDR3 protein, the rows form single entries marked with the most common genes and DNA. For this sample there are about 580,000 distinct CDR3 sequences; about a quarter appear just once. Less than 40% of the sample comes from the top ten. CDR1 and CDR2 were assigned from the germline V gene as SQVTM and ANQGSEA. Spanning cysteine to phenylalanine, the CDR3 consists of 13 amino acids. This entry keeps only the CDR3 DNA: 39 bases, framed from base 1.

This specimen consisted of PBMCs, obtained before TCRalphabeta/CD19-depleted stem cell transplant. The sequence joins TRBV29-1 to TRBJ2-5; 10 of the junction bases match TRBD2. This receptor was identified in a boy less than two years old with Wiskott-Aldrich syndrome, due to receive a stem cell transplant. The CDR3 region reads CSVKGLAQGTQYF. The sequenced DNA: TGCAGCGTTAAGGGACTAGCGCAAGGGACCCAGTACTTC.